The 21 T cell receptor beta chains below come from one sample, sequenced in a study of blood T cell repertoires in COVID-19. Sequenced by immunoSEQ multiplex PCR; TCRdb stores in-frame clones only, minus some. The sample shows 45,000 or so clones, 70% to 90% of them seen only once. The sample was peripheral blood. Receptors originate from an elderly man with acute or convalescent COVID-19.

V is TRBV29-1 and J is TRBJ2-3; 11 bases match TRBD1. V lost 3 bases and J lost 1; bases outside the gene matches: 6. Germline V gene data show CDR1 as SQVTM and CDR2 as ANQGSEA. This CDR3 has 16 amino acids. CDR3 in DNA: TGCAGCGTTGAGGACGTGGGACAGGGGGGCACAGATACGCAGTATTTT. It yields the protein CSVEDVGQGGTDTQYF.

The gene calls are TRBV5-1 and TRBJ2-7, with D possibly being TRBD1 (6 bases). In germline, CDR1 is SGHRS, CDR2 YFSETQ. This CDR3 is 14 amino acids long. Trimming removed 2 bases at V and 2 bases at J, with 11 bases between. The DNA of the CDR3 is TGCGCCAGCAGCTTACAGGGCGCGGCCTACGAGCAGTACTTC. The encoded protein is CASSLQGAAYEQYF.

V gene TRBV25-1 combines with J gene TRBJ1-1, with a possible D match to TRBD1 (5 bases). CDR3 size: 16 residues. V gave up 0 bases and J gave up 1 base, with 12 bases separating them. Germline V gives CDR1 MGHDK, CDR2 SYGVNS. The CDR3 is CASSEYRDSKNTEAFF. The CDR3 DNA is TGTGCCAGCAGTGAATACAGAGACAGTAAGAACACTGAAGCTTTCTTT.

This clone came up once. V gene TRBV29-1 combines with J gene TRBJ1-1, with 7 positions matching TRBD1. The CDR3 has 17 amino acids. The trim removed 3 bases at V and 4 bases at J, leaving 17 bases unmatched. Germline CDR1 and CDR2: SQVTM and ANQGSEA. CDR3 sequence: CSVDPVTGSSRATEAFF. In nucleotides, the CDR3 is TGCAGCGTTGACCCCGTGACAGGGAGTTCGAGGGCCACTGAAGCTTTCTTT.

In DNA form, the CDR3 reads TGTGCCACCCGACAGGCTGCCTACGAGCAGTACTTC. As protein: CATRQAAYEQYF. The V and J genes are TRBV28 and TRBJ2-7; TRBD1 is a possible D gene (6 bases). The germline CDR1 and CDR2 sequences are MDHEN and SYDVKM. V gave up 10 bases and J gave up 2 bases, with 12 bases separating them. CDR3 length: 12 amino acids.

The V and J genes are TRBV27 and TRBJ2-1; the match to TRBD1 covers 10 bases. This CDR3 is 19 amino acids long. Germline V CDR1 and CDR2: MNHEY, SMNVEV (reference sequence). The J segment lost 6 bases and the V segment lost 5 bases, leaving 19 bases of the junction unmatched. CDR3 in amino acids: CASSGRGTGVRRYFNEQFF. The CDR3 bases are TGTGCCAGCAGTGGCCGTGGGACAGGGGTCCGACGGTACTTCAATGAGCAGTTCTTC.

This clone was picked up a small number of times. The rearrangement joins TRBV7-2 to TRBJ1-6; the D is unclear. The V end was cut by 2 bases, the J end by 8 bases, with 13 bases between. Germline CDR1 reads SGHTA; CDR2 reads FQGNSA. The CDR3 totals 15 residues. The CDR3 protein is CASSLWYDTYSPLHF. In DNA form, the CDR3 reads TGTGCCAGCAGCTTATGGTATGACACCTATTCACCCCTCCACTTT.

The J gene is TRBJ2-1, the V gene TRBV5-1; possibly TRBD1 for D (5 bases). V was trimmed by 0 bases and J by 1 base, leaving 5 bases between them. This CDR3 is 14 amino acids long. The germline V gene encodes CDR1 SGHRS and CDR2 YFSETQ. CDR3 sequence (DNA): TGCGCCAGCAGCTTGGACAGGTCCTACAATGAGCAGTTCTTC. Amino acids: CASSLDRSYNEQFF.

This clone was found a few times. This chain links TRBV6-2 or TRBV6-3 with TRBJ2-7; 8 bases align to TRBD2. The CDR3 is 15 residues long. CDR1 MNHEY and CDR2 SVGEGT come from the germline V gene. V shed 3 bases and J 4 bases; nucleotides not matched to a gene: 8. This CDR3 reads CASSYPGTRGYEQYF. In DNA, the CDR3 is TGTGCCAGCAGTTATCCCGGGACTAGGGGTTACGAGCAGTACTTC.

This clone was counted a single time. The rearrangement links TRBV6-1 to TRBJ1-6; 7 nucleotides align to TRBD1. From germline, CDR1 is MNHNS and CDR2 SASEGT. Trimming removed 1 base from V and 13 bases from J; junction bases left unmatched: 10. This CDR3 comprises 15 residues. The DNA for the CDR3 is TGTGCCAGCAGTGAAGGCCGACAGGGTATAGCTCCCCTCCACTTT. Its translation is CASSEGRQGIAPLHF.

This chain uses TRBV19 with TRBJ2-4; possible D gene TRBD2, 6 bases. Germline loops: CDR1 LNHDA, CDR2 SQIVND (reference sequence). This CDR3 region has 13 residues. Trimming cost V 5 bases and J 8 bases, with 13 bases left between them. CDR3 residues: CASSPGTGDIQYF. The CDR3 DNA is TGTGCCAGTAGTCCCGGGACGGGGGACATTCAGTACTTC.

This chain links TRBV7-9 with TRBJ1-4; TRBD1 agrees at 9 bases. V shed 6 bases, J shed 4 bases, and the junction held 3 bases outside the gene matches. There are 14 residues in the CDR3. CDR1 and CDR2 from the germline V gene are SEHNR and FQNEAQ (reference sequence). CDR3 residues: CASSRTGDNEKLFF. In DNA, the CDR3 is TGTGCCAGCAGTAGGACAGGGGATAATGAAAAACTGTTTTTT. Full variable domain (remainder filled in from reference TRBV7-9 and TRBJ1-4): DTGVSQNPRHKITKRGQNVTFRCDPISEHNRLYWYRQTLGQGPEFLTYFQNEAQLEKSRLLSDRFSAERPKGSFSTLEIQRTEQGDSAMYLCASSRTGDNEKLFFGSGTQLSVL.

V gene TRBV7-7 combines with J gene TRBJ2-2, with unresolved D. The CDR3 runs 14 residues. V lost 1 base to trimming and J lost 3 bases, with 6 bases between them. From germline, CDR1 is SSHAT and CDR2 FNYEAQ (reference sequence). CDR3 bases: TGTGCCAGCAGCTTAGGTCGTTACACCGGGGAGCTGTTTTTT. Protein: CASSLGRYTGELFF.

The V call is TRBV29-1, the J call TRBJ1-2; TRBD1 is a possible D gene (5 bases). V lost 0 bases to trimming and J lost 2 bases, with 13 bases between them. Germline V CDR1 and CDR2: SQVTM, ANQGSEA. CDR3 length equals 15 residues. CDR3 coding DNA: TGCAGCGTTGAAGATCGTAGACAGTTCAACTATGGCTACACCTTC. Translating it yields CSVEDRRQFNYGYTF.

V usage is TRBV7-8 and J usage is TRBJ1-5; TRBD1 aligns across 9 bases. The CDR3 spans 16 residues. CDR1 is SGHVS and CDR2 is FQNEAQ in the germline V gene. Germline trimming cut 2 bases from V and 6 bases from J; bases unmatched to any gene: 8. CDR3 in amino acids: CASSLSGQGGTQPQHF. DNA for the CDR3: TGTGCCAGCAGCTTATCGGGACAGGGTGGGACTCAGCCCCAGCATTTT.

The table lists this clone with a few counts. This sequence joins TRBV9 and TRBJ2-4; 7 bases align to TRBD1. The germline CDR1 and CDR2 sequences are SGDLS and YYNGEE. J was trimmed by 0 bases and V by 7 bases; bases with no gene match: 4. This CDR3 contains 14 residues. The CDR3 reads CASSGGLAKNIQYF. The CDR3 region has the DNA TGTGCCAGCTCAGGGGGATTAGCCAAAAACATTCAGTACTTC.

This clone appeared a single time. The chain links TRBV11-2 to TRBJ1-3, with D perhaps matching TRBD1 (5 bases). The CDR3 totals 14 residues. Germline V CDR1 and CDR2: SGHAT, FQNNGV. The germline V and J ends were trimmed by 6 bases and 2 bases, with 11 bases remaining between them. The CDR3 coding sequence is TGTGCCAGCAGACGAACAGGACCTGGAAACACCATATATTTT. This encodes CASRRTGPGNTIYF.

This clone was seen only once. The chain links TRBV12-5 to TRBJ1-1; D is ambiguous. This CDR3 has 12 residues. Germline V gene data show CDR1 as LGHNT and CDR2 as FRNRAP. V shed 1 base and J shed 8 bases, with 8 bases lying between them. The CDR3 is CASGLGPTEAFF. CDR3 sequence (DNA): TGTGCTAGTGGTTTGGGGCCGACAGAAGCTTTCTTT. Full variable domain (outside the CDR3, taken from reference TRBV12-5 and TRBJ1-1): DARVTQTPRHKVTEMGQEVTMRCQPILGHNTVFWYRQTMMQGLELLAYFRNRAPLDDSGMPKDRFSAEMPDATLATLKIQPSEPRDSAVYFCASGLGPTEAFFGQGTRLTVV.

In this sample, this clone turned up once. The rearrangement links TRBV3-1 (or the pseudogene TRBV3-2) to TRBJ2-4, with a weak D call TRBD1 (7 bases). Germline V gene sequence: CDR1 LGHDT, CDR2 YNNKEL (reference sequence). The CDR3 loop spans 14 amino acids. Trimming removed 8 bases at V and 2 bases at J, with 13 bases between. CDR3 coding DNA: TGTGCCAGCGAGCAGGGGGGTTCCAAAAACATTCAGTACTTC. Encoded protein: CASEQGGSKNIQYF.

The chain uses TRBV7-2 and TRBJ2-1; D is undetermined. V shed 2 bases and J shed 0 bases, with 5 bases lying between them. CDR1 and CDR2 from the germline V gene are SGHTA and FQGNSA. This CDR3 is built from 14 residues. The CDR3 DNA reads as TGTGCCAGCAGCTTACCTCTCTCCTACAATGAGCAGTTCTTC. This gives the protein CASSLPLSYNEQFF. The full variable domain, with the rest looked up from reference TRBV7-2 and TRBJ2-1, is GAGVSQSPSNKVTEKGKDVELRCDPISGHTALYWYRQSLGQGLEFLIYFQGNSAPDKSGLPSDRFSAERTGGSVSTLTIQRTQQEDSAVYLCASSLPLSYNEQFFGPGTRLTVL.

This chain joins TRBV5-1 and TRBJ1-1; possible D gene TRBD1, 5 bases. The CDR3 has 13 residues. Germline V gene data show CDR1 as SGHRS and CDR2 as YFSETQ. Between the trimmed V and J ends, which lost 0 bases and 6 bases, there was a span of 9 bases. CDR3 in DNA: TGCGCCAGCAGCTTGGGCCAGGGCGCTGAAGCTTTCTTT. It yields the protein CASSLGQGAEAFF. The entire variable domain, with the rest obtained from reference TRBV5-1 and TRBJ1-1, is as follows: KAGVTQTPRYLIKTRGQQVTLSCSPISGHRSVSWYQQTPGQGLQFLFEYFSETQRNKGNFPGRFSGRQFSNSRSEMNVSTLELGDSALYLCASSLGQGAEAFFGQGTRLTVV.